These 27 T cell receptor beta chains came from one sample sequenced in a study of PD-L1 blockade in urothelial cancer. Time point given: pretreatment peripheral blood. The protocol was immunoSEQ multiplex PCR, while the TCRdb copy is restricted to in-frame clones and leaves out a portion. The table has tens of thousands of clones, around nine tenths seen once. Sample: PBMCs, taken around atezolizumab (anti-PD-L1) treatment. The origin of the receptors is a woman in her sixties or seventies with urothelial cancer.

The V gene is TRBV4-3, the J gene TRBJ2-6; D not resolved. Trimming took off 5 bases at V and 4 bases at J, with 6 bases between the two ends. This CDR3 contains 13 residues. Germline lookup yields CDR1 LGHNA and CDR2 YSLEER. CDR3 DNA: TGCGCCAGCAGCGACTCCGGGGCCAACGTCCTGACTTTC. Amino acid sequence: CASSDSGANVLTF.

This clone was seen just once. This chain connects TRBV7-2 to TRBJ2-3; TRBD2 aligns across 12 bases. This CDR3 region has 16 residues. Trimming at V came to 1 base and at J to 5 bases, leaving 4 bases not matched to a gene. The V gene's germline CDR1 is SGHTA and CDR2 FQGNSA. The CDR3 sequence is CASSLGLAGEGDTQYF. The CDR3 nucleotides read TGTGCCAGCAGCTTAGGACTAGCGGGAGAGGGAGATACGCAGTATTTT.

The J gene is TRBJ2-5, the V gene TRBV6-5; D possibly corresponds to TRBD1 (6 bases). The length of the CDR3 is 14 residues. The V end lost 7 bases, the J end lost 7 bases, and 19 bases lay between the germline ends. Germline V gives CDR1 MNHEY, CDR2 SVGAGI. CDR3 in amino acids: CASTPTGSAGTQYF. The CDR3 nucleotides read TGTGCCAGCACCCCTACAGGGTCGGCTGGGACCCAGTACTTC.

This sequence joins TRBV7-3 and TRBJ2-7, with TRBD1 matching over 12 bases. Germline trimming cut 5 bases from V and 7 bases from J; bases unmatched to any gene: 9. The CDR3 length is 15 residues. Germline V gives CDR1 SGHTA, CDR2 FQGTGA. The CDR3 here is CASSPEPGQGAEQYF. The CDR3 DNA follows: TGTGCCAGCAGCCCCGAACCGGGACAGGGGGCAGAGCAGTACTTC.

This sequence joins TRBV28 and TRBJ1-1, with a possible D match to TRBD1 (5 bases). This CDR3 region has 13 residues. V lost 5 bases and J lost 10, with 17 bases in between. CDR1 and CDR2 from the germline V gene are MDHEN and SYDVKM. DNA for the CDR3: TGTGCCAGCAGTGCACCTAAGGGGATCCGAGCTTTCTTT. Protein sequence: CASSAPKGIRAFF.

This chain uses TRBV19 with TRBJ1-6, with 8 positions matching TRBD1. Per germline, CDR1 LNHDA and CDR2 SQIVND (reference sequence). There are 15 residues in the CDR3. Trimming at V came to 3 bases and at J to 5 bases, leaving 3 bases not matched to a gene. CDR3: CASSIRGQHNSPLHF. CDR3 DNA: TGTGCCAGTAGTATCAGGGGGCAACATAATTCACCCCTCCACTTT.

This chain joins TRBV15 and TRBJ2-7, with 15 nucleotides matching TRBD2. J gave up 9 bases and V 1 base, and 13 bases lay outside the gene matches. CDR1 and CDR2 from the germline V gene are LNHNV and YYDKDF (reference sequence). This CDR3 spans 18 amino acids. The CDR3 sequence: CATSRGQRGLAGGIGQYF. In nucleotides, the CDR3 is TGTGCCACCAGCAGAGGACAACGCGGACTAGCGGGAGGGATAGGGCAGTACTTC.

This clone was detected only once. The V gene is TRBV4-1, the J gene TRBJ1-2; no clear D. This CDR3 comprises 15 residues. V lost 0 bases and J lost 3, with 11 bases in between. Looked up from germline, CDR1 is MGHRA and CDR2 is YSYEKL. In DNA, the CDR3 is TGCGCCAGCAGCCAAGAAGGCACTACCTACTATGGCTACACCTTC. It is translated as CASSQEGTTYYGYTF.

The chain is built from TRBV28 and TRBJ2-3, with D perhaps TRBD1 (5 bases). This CDR3 contains 15 residues. V dropped 6 bases and J dropped 2 bases, with 15 bases sitting between them. Germline CDR1 and CDR2: MDHEN and SYDVKM. The CDR3 loop reads CASSKDSRHTDTQYF. CDR3 DNA sequence: TGTGCCAGCAGCAAAGACAGCAGGCACACAGATACGCAGTATTTT.

J is TRBJ2-3 and V is TRBV7-2, with 8 nucleotides matching TRBD2. This CDR3 is 14 amino acids long. The germline CDR1 and CDR2 sequences are SGHTA and FQGNSA. V dropped 2 bases and J dropped 3; count of bases not matched to a gene: 1. The CDR3: CASSLLAGTDTQYF. Written as DNA, the CDR3 is TGTGCCAGCAGCTTATTAGCGGGAACAGATACGCAGTATTTT. The full variable domain, in which reference TRBV7-2 and TRBJ2-3 provide the parts outside the CDR3, is GAGVSQSPSNKVTEKGKDVELRCDPISGHTALYWYRQSLGQGLEFLIYFQGNSAPDKSGLPSDRFSAERTGGSVSTLTIQRTQQEDSAVYLCASSLLAGTDTQYFGPGTRLTVL.

The chain joins TRBV4-3 to TRBJ2-7, with TRBD1 matching 7 bases. From germline, CDR1 is LGHNA and CDR2 YSLEER. The CDR3 covers 15 residues. V was pared by 2 bases and J by 4 bases, with 8 bases of the junction left unmatched. The CDR3: CASSQLTGDTYEQYF. The CDR3 DNA is TGCGCCAGCAGCCAACTTACAGGGGATACATACGAGCAGTACTTC.

The chain is built from TRBV19 and TRBJ2-5, with 7 bases aligning to TRBD2. Germline V gene lookup returns CDR1 LNHDA and CDR2 SQIVND (reference sequence). This CDR3 is 13 amino acids long. V shed 4 bases and J 5 bases; nucleotides not matched to a gene: 4. For the CDR3, the DNA is TGTGCCAGTAGTAGCGTAGCGGGTGAGACCCAGTACTTC. Translating it yields CASSSVAGETQYF.

This clone was seen only once. The chain has TRBV5-4 and TRBJ2-1; 9 bases fit TRBD2. The germline V gene encodes CDR1 SGHNT and CDR2 YYREEE (reference sequence). J gave up 5 bases and V 4 bases, and 7 bases lay outside the gene matches. The CDR3 is made up of 15 amino acids. CDR3 amino acids: CASSLTSGRDNEQFF. The CDR3 DNA sequence: TGTGCCAGCAGCCTTACTAGCGGGCGCGACAATGAGCAGTTCTTC.

The rearrangement links TRBV6-5 to TRBJ1-3; unclear D gene. V lost 10 bases and J lost 0, with 13 bases in between. CDR3 length: 14 amino acids. Looked up from germline, CDR1 is MNHEY and CDR2 is SVGAGI. The CDR3 region has the DNA TGTGCCACCCACCGGGTAGACTCTGGAAACACCATATATTTT. It specifies CATHRVDSGNTIYF.

The chain recombines TRBV10-3 with TRBJ2-5; 7 bases fit TRBD1. The CDR3 length is 12 residues. The germline CDR1 and CDR2 sequences are ENHRY and SYGVKD. V lost 6 bases to trimming and J lost 4 bases; unmatched junction nucleotides: 2. This chain's CDR3 is CAIRDRAETQYF. For the CDR3, the DNA is TGTGCCATCAGAGACAGGGCAGAGACCCAGTACTTC.

The chain links TRBV11-3 to TRBJ1-1; no clear D gene. Germline V gene data show CDR1 as SGHNT and CDR2 as YENEEA. The ends were cut back, 5 bases at V and 3 bases at J, with 13 bases in the middle. CDR3 size: 14 residues. CDR3 nucleotides: TGTGCCAGCAGCCGCGGGCCCGGAGACACTGAAGCTTTCTTT. As protein: CASSRGPGDTEAFF.

V usage is TRBV6-1 and J usage is TRBJ1-5, with D possibly being TRBD1 (6 bases). Trimming cost V 8 bases and J 6 bases, with 11 bases left between them. The CDR3 sequence is 12 residues long. CDR1 and CDR2 from the germline V gene are MNHNS and SASEGT. CDR3 region: CASHDRSQPQHF. The CDR3 coding sequence is TGTGCCAGCCATGACAGGAGTCAGCCCCAGCATTTT.

The chain links TRBV5-1 to TRBJ2-3; 7 bases match TRBD1. Germline V CDR1 and CDR2: SGHRS, YFSETQ. The CDR3 is made up of 14 amino acids. J gave up 4 bases and V 4 bases, and 6 bases lay outside the gene matches. The CDR3 loop is CASSTDRAPDTQYF. The CDR3 nucleotides are TGCGCCAGCAGCACCGACAGGGCCCCAGATACGCAGTATTTT.

The rearrangement joins TRBV15 to TRBJ2-1; D perhaps matches TRBD2 (6 bases). This CDR3 has 18 residues. The germline V gene encodes CDR1 LNHNV and CDR2 YYDKDF (reference sequence). Between the trimmed V and J ends, which lost 4 bases and 7 bases, there was a span of 26 bases. Here the CDR3 DNA reads TGTGCCACCAGCATAGGAGTGGAGGGGAGGAGGTTCTGGAATGAGCAGTTCTTC. It codes for CATSIGVEGRRFWNEQFF.

This clone was detected only once. This rearrangement joins TRBV6-7 to TRBJ2-2, with D possibly matching TRBD1 (5 bases). TRBV6-7 is placed among ORFs of uncertain function. The length of the CDR3 is 14 residues. Trimming stripped 9 bases from V and 1 base from J, with 12 bases between. CDR3 nucleotide sequence: TGTGCCAGACCTTTAACAGGGAACACCGGGGAGCTGTTTTTT. Translating gives CARPLTGNTGELFF.

The rearrangement uses TRBV19 and TRBJ2-3, with TRBD2 matching over 10 bases. The length of the CDR3 is 16 residues. Unmatched junction bases numbered 8, after V lost 3 bases and J lost 5 bases. Per the germline V gene, CDR1 is LNHDA and CDR2 is SQIVND (reference sequence). CDR3 protein: CASSIAQRGGVDTQYF. CDR3 DNA: TGTGCCAGTAGTATTGCCCAGCGGGGGGGCGTAGATACGCAGTATTTT.

The chain has TRBV5-6 and TRBJ1-2; a weak D match, TRBD1 (5 bases). This CDR3 is 15 amino acids long. Looked up from germline, CDR1 is SGHDT and CDR2 is YYEEEE. Trimming took off 7 bases at V and 4 bases at J, with 20 bases between the two ends. The CDR3 region has the DNA TGTGCCAGCTCGATGCTCGGGGGAGGTACCTATGGCTACACCTTC. Translation: CASSMLGGGTYGYTF.

The J gene is TRBJ2-2, the V gene TRBV25-1, with D perhaps matching TRBD1 (6 bases). Germline CDR1 reads MGHDK; CDR2 reads SYGVNS. This CDR3 region has 15 residues. The germline V and J ends were trimmed by 5 bases and 4 bases, with 14 bases remaining between them. CDR3 loop: CASSWGQSSTGELFF. Here the CDR3 DNA reads TGTGCCAGCAGTTGGGGGCAGTCCAGCACCGGGGAGCTGTTTTTT. Drawing the rest from reference TRBV25-1 and TRBJ2-2, the complete variable domain is EADIYQTPRYLVIGTGKKITLECSQTMGHDKMYWYQQDPGMELHLIHYSYGVNSTEKGDLSSESTVSRIRTEHFPLTLESARPSHTSQYLCASSWGQSSTGELFFGEGSRLTVL.

The chain links TRBV2 to TRBJ1-2, with 7 positions matching TRBD1. V lost 1 base to trimming and J lost 4 bases; unmatched junction nucleotides: 3. This CDR3 comprises 14 residues. Germline CDR1 SNHLY, CDR2 FYNNEI. CDR3 in DNA: TGTGCCAGCAGTGAAGACAGGGGACCCTATGGCTACACCTTC. Encoded protein: CASSEDRGPYGYTF.

CDR3 sequence (DNA): TGTGCCAGCAGCTCCATGACAGGGAGAGAGTTGGAGACCCAGTACTTC. Amino acids: CASSSMTGRELETQYF. This chain links TRBV7-7 with TRBJ2-5; 7 positions agree with TRBD1. With 4 bases clipped from V and 5 bases from J, the junction kept 13 bases outside the gene matches. Germline CDR1 and CDR2: SSHAT and FNYEAQ (reference sequence). This CDR3 comprises 16 residues.

This chain connects TRBV29-1 to TRBJ2-3, with 11 bases matching TRBD2. CDR3 length: 17 amino acids. With V trimmed by 0 bases and J by 4 bases, 9 bases remained unmatched. Germline-derived CDR1 and CDR2 are SQVTM and ANQGSEA. The CDR3: CSVEDLELAGGADTQYF. CDR3 DNA: TGCAGCGTTGAAGACCTCGAGCTAGCGGGGGGCGCAGATACGCAGTATTTT.

The chain is built from TRBV6-6 and TRBJ2-7; weak D call: TRBD1 (6 bases). V lost 6 bases to trimming and J lost 5 bases, with 20 bases between them. The germline gives CDR1 MNHNY, CDR2 SVGAGI (reference sequence). The CDR3 is made up of 15 amino acids. CDR3 in amino acids: CASRLIHRVIDEQYF. In nucleotides, the CDR3 is TGTGCCAGCAGACTCATCCACAGGGTAATCGACGAGCAGTACTTC.